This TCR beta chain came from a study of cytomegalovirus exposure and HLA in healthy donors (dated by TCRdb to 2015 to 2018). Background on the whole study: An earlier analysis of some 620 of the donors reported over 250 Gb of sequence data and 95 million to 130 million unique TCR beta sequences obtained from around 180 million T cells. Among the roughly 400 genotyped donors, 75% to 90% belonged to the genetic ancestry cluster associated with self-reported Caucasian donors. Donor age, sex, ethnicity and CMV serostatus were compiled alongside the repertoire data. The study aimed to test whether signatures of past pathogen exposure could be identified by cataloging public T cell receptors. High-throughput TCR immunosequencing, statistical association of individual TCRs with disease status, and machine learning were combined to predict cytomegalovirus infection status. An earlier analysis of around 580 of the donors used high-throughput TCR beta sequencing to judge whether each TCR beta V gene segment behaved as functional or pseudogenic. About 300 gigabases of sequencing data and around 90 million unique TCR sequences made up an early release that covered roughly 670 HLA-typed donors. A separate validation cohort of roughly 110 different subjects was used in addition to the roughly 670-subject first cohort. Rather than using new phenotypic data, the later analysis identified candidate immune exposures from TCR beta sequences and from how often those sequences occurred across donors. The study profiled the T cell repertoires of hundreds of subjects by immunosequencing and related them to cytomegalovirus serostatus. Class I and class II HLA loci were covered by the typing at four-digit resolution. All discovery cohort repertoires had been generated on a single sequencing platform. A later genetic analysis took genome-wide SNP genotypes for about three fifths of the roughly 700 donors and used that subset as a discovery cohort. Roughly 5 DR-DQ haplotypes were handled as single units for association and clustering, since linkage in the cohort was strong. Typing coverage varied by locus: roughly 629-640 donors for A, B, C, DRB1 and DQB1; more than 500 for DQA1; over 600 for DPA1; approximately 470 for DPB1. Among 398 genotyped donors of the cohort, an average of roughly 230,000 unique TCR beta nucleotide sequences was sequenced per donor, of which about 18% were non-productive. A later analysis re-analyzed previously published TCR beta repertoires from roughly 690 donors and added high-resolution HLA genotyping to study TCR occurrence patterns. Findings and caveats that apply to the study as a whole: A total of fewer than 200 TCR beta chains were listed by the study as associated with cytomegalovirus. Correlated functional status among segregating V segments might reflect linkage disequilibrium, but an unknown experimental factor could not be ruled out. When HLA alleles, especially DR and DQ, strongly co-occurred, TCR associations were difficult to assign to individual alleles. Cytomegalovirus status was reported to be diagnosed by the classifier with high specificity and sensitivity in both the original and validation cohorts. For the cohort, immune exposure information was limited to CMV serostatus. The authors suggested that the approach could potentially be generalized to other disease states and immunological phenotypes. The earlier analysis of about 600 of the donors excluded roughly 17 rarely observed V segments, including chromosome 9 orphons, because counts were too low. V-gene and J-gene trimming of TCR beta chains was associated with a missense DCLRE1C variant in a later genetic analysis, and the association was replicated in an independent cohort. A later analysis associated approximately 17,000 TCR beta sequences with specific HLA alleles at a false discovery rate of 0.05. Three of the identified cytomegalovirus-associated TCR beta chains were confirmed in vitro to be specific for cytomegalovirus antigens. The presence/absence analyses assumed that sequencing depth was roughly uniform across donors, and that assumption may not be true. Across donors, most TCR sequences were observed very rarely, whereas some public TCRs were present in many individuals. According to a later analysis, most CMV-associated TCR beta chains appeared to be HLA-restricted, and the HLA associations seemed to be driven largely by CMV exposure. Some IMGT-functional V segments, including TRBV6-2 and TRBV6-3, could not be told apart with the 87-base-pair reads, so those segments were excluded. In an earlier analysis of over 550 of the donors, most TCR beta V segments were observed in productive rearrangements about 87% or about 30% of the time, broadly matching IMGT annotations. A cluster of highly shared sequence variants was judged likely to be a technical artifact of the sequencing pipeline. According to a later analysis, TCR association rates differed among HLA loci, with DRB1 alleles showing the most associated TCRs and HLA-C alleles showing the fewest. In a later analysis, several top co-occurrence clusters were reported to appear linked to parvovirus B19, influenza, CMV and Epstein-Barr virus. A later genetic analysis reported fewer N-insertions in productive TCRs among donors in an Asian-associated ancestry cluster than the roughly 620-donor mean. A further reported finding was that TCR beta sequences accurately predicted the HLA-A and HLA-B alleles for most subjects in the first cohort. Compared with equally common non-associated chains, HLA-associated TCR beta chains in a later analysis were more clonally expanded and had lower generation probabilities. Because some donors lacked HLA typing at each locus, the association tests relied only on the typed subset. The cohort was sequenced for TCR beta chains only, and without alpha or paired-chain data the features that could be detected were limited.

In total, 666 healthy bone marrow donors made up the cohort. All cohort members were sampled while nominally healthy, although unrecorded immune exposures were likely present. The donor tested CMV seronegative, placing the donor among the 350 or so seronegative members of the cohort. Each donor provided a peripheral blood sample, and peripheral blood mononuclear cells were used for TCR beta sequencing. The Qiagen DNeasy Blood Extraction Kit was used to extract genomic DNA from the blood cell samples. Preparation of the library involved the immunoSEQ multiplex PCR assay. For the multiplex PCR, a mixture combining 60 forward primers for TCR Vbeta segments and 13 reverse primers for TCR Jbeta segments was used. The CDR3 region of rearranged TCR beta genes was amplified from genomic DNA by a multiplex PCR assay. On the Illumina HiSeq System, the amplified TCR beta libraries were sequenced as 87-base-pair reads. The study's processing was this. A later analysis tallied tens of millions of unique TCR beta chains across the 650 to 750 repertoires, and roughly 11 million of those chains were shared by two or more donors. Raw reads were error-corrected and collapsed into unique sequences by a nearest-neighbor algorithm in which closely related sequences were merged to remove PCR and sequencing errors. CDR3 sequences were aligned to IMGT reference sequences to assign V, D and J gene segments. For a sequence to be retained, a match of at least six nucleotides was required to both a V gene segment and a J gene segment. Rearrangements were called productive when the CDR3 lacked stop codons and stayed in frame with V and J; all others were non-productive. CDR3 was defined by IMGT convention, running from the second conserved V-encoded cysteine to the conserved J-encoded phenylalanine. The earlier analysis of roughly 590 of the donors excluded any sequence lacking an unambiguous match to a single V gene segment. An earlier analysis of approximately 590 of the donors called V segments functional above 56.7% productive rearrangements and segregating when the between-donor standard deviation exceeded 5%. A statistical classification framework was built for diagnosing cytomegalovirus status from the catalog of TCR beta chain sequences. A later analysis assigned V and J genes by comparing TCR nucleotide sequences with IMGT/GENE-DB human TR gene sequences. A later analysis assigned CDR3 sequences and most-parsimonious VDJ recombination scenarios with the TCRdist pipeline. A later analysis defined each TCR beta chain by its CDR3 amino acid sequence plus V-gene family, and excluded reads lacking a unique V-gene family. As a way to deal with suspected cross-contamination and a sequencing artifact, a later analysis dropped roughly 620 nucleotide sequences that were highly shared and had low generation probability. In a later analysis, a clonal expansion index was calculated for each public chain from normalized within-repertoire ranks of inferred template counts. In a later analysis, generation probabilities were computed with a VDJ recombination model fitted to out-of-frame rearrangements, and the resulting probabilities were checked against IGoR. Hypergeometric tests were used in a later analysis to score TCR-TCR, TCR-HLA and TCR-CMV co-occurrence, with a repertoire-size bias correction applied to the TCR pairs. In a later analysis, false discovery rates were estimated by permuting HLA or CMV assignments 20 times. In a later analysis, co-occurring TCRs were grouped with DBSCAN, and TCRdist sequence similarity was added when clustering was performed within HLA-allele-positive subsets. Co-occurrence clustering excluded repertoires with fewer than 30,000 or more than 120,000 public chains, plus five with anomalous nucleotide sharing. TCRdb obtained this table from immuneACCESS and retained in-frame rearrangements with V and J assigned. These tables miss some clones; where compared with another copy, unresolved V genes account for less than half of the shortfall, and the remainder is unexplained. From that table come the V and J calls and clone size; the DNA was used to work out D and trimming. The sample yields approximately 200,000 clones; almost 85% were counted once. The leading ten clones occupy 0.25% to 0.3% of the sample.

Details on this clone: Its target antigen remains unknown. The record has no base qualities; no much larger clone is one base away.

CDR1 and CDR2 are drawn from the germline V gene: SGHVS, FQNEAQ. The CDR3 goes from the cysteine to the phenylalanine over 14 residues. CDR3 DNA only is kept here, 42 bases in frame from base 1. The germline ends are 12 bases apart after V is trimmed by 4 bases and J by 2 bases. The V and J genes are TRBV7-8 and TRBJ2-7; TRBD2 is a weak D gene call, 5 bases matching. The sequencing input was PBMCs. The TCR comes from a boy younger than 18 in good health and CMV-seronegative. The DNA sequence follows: TGTGCCAGCAGCTCCGGACTTCCCCCCTACGAGCAGTACTTC. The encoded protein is CASSSGLPPYEQYF.